This T cell receptor (beta chain) derives from a study of T cells after yellow fever vaccination. Whole-study context: Tscm, CM, EM and EMRA memory subsets were sorted by CD3, CD45RA, CCR7 and CD95. Fractions of low cell number were prepared using SMART-Seq v4 Ultra Low Input.

Overall study findings and caveats: Contaminants from the bulk population, in the form of abundant clonotypes, could be found in FACS-sorted repertoires.

The authors made TCR cDNA by 5'RACE template switching, adding a universal primer site and UMIs. TCRdb reprocessed the 5' RACE reads via MiXCR and lists one record per CDR3 protein. Counted here are under 40,000 distinct CDR3 sequences, less than 8% occurring once; the ten biggest clones make up about 20%. With 1 base removed from V and 10 bases from J, the gap between germline ends came to 7 bases. This CDR3 spans 11 amino acids. The germline CDR1 and CDR2 sequences are LNHDA and SQIVND (reference sequence). This receptor was obtained from a man younger than 30 who received the YFV17D yellow fever vaccine. The chain carries TRBV19 and TRBJ1-2; D unclear. The material sequenced was PBMCs, either bulk or a sorted T-cell subset (CD4+, CD8+, memory, or dextramer-sorted; not recorded which), taken on the day of the first yellow fever vaccination. Written as DNA, the CDR3 is TGTGCCAGTAGTATAGGGGAGGCCTACACCTTC. Protein: CASSIGEAYTF.